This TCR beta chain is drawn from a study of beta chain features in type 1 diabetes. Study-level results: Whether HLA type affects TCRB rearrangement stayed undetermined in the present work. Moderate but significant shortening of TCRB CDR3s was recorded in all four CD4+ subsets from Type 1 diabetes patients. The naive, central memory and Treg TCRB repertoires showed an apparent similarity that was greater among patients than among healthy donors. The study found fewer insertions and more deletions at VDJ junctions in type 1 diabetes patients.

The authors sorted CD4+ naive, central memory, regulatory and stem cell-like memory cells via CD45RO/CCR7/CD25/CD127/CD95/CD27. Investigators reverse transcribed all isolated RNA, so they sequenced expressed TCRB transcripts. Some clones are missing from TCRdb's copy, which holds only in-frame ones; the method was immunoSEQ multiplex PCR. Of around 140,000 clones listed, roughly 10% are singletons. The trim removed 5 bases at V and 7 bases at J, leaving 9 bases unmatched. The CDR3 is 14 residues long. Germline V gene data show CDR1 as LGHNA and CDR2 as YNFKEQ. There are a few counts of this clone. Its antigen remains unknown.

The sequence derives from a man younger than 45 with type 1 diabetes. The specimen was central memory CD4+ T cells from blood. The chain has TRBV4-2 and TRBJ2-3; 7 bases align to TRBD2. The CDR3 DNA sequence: TGTGCCAGCAGCGAAAGGGACTACCAAAATACGCAGTATTTT. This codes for CASSERDYQNTQYF.